Listed below are T cell receptor beta chains from one sample, sequenced in a study of neurological immune-mediated disorders. TCRdb analysed the 5' RACE reads with MiXCR anew, one entry per CDR3 protein. The sample lists under 75,000 distinct CDR3 sequences; around 3.4% were seen once. The sample was PBMCs. The origin of the receptors is a woman aged 60 to 75 with multiple sclerosis. Each CDR3 is given with its conserved first and last residue. D genes are given only for firm matches. Expanded clones get a size class; other rows say once, few or many, or leave the size out.

V gene	clone size	J gene	D gene	CDR3 DNA	CDR3 protein
TRBV9	-	TRBJ1-2	-	TGTGCCAGCAGCTCCCAAGGGGGGGGACACTATGGCTACACCTTC	CASSSQGGGHYGYTF
TRBV6-2/TRBV6-3	few	TRBJ2-3	-	TGTGCCACCAAAGTGGTATGGGGGGGGCGTACAGATACGCAGTATTTT	CATKVVWGGRTDTQYF
TRBV7-2	few	TRBJ1-5	-	TGTGCCAGCAGCCGACCGGGCAATCAGCCCCAGCATTTT	CASSRPGNQPQHF
TRBV12-3/TRBV12-4	many	TRBJ1-5	-	TGTGCCAGCAGTCGACAGATTCAGCCCCAGCATTTT	CASSRQIQPQHF
TRBV5-1	many	TRBJ1-2	-	TGCGCCAGCAGCCTACTCCGGCCCAGTTACTATGGCTACACCTTC	CASSLLRPSYYGYTF
TRBV20-1	many	TRBJ1-6	-	TGCAGTGCTACGGATAACGGGGGCTCCTATAATTCACCCCTCCACTTT	CSATDNGGSYNSPLHF
TRBV10-3	many	TRBJ1-4	-	TGTGCCATCAGTGTAACGGGGGAAAAACTGTTTTTT	CAISVTGEKLFF
TRBV29-1	many	TRBJ2-3	TRBD1	TGCAGCGTCACCCCGCCACAGGGGCCCCGCACAGATACGCAGTATTTT	CSVTPPQGPRTDTQYF
TRBV20-1	many	TRBJ2-5	-	TGCAGTGCTAGAGATCGGGCGGGATGGGTGGAGACCCAGTACTTC	CSARDRAGWVETQYF
TRBV24-1	few	TRBJ1-4	-	TGTGCCACCAGTGAGACGACCGGCGTCGAAGAAAAACTGTTTTTT	CATSETTGVEEKLFF
TRBV6-6	many	TRBJ2-7	TRBD2	TGTGCCAGCATGACTCACCACAGCGGGACTACCTACGAGCAGTACTTC	CASMTHHSGTTYEQYF
TRBV6-6	many	TRBJ2-1	-	TGTGCCAGCAGCAGGCCTAGCAGGGGAGGTGATGAGCAGTTCTTC	CASSRPSRGGDEQFF
TRBV5-1	few	TRBJ2-1	TRBD2	TGCGCCAGCAGAAATCCGGGACTAGCGGGCAATGAGCAGTTCTTC	CASRNPGLAGNEQFF
TRBV13	few	TRBJ2-5	TRBD2	TGTGCCAGCAGCCTCCGACTAGCGGGAGGGCAAGAGACCCAGTACTTC	CASSLRLAGGQETQYF
TRBV10-3	many	TRBJ1-1	-	TGTGCCGTAGCCGGGTCCGCACCTGGAGCTTTCTTT	CAVAGSAPGAFF
TRBV12-3/TRBV12-4	many	TRBJ1-5	-	TGTGCCAGCAGTTTCAATAACAATCAGCCCCAGCATTTT	CASSFNNNQPQHF
TRBV6-5	many	TRBJ1-1	-	TGTGCCAGCAGTTACTCGAGTATAGGGGAGAGGGTGAACACTGAAGCTTTCTTT	CASSYSSIGERVNTEAFF
TRBV29-1	many	TRBJ2-7	-	TGCAGCGTCGAAACAGGGAGCTACGAGCAGTACTTC	CSVETGSYEQYF
TRBV6-5	many	TRBJ2-3	-	TGTGCCAGCCAGGTTGAGCGGGGCACAGATACGCAGTATTTT	CASQVERGTDTQYF
TRBV6-1	few	TRBJ1-5	-	TGTGCCAGCAGTGGTTTTGGGGCGGGGCAGCCCCAGCATTTT	CASSGFGAGQPQHF
TRBV10-3	many	TRBJ2-1	-	TGTGCCACCAGGACAGACTACAATGAGCAGTTCTTC	CATRTDYNEQFF
TRBV3-1	many	TRBJ1-1	TRBD1	TGTGCCAGCAGCAGTCCCGGGACAGGGCTGTCGAACACTGAAGCTTTCTTT	CASSSPGTGLSNTEAFF
TRBV6-4	many	TRBJ2-3	-	TGTGCCAGCAGTGCTACAGGGCTCTCGGACACAGATACGCAGTATTTT	CASSATGLSDTDTQYF
TRBV7-8	many	TRBJ2-7	-	TGTGCCAGCGGGGGGTTAAGGATGGTCTACGAGCAGTACTTC	CASGGLRMVYEQYF